This T cell receptor beta chain originates from a study of blood T cell repertoires in COVID-19. Study overall: Collection of acute and convalescent COVID-19 samples took place in the United States, Italy and Spain. The analysed material was cDNA or gDNA that came from T cells, B-cell-depleted T cells, or PBMCs.

Per the original methods: Nucleated cell number was recorded as an estimate derived from reference gene primer amplification. Libraries were prepared by immunoSEQ multiplex PCR; TCRdb keeps only in-frame clonotypes and omits some of them. Clone size and the V and J calls come from that table; the DNA yielded D and trimming. This table has roughly 100,000 clones, roughly 82% appearing once. The CDR3 sequence is 15 residues long. CDR1 is KGHDR and CDR2 is SFDVKD in the germline V gene. The germline V and J ends were trimmed by 12 bases and 4 bases, with 23 bases remaining between them. The chain couples TRBV24-1 to TRBJ2-5; D gene uncertain. The material sequenced was peripheral blood. This TCR was sampled from a human donor in a cohort sampled during active COVID-19. The CDR3 DNA is TGTGCCCCCAATCCATTTAAAAAATCGAGAGAGACCCAGTACTTC. Its translation: CAPNPFKKSRETQYF.